This T cell receptor beta chain was identified in a study of molecular identifiers for immune sequencing clone quantification. Trimming took off 8 bases at V and 2 bases at J, with 23 bases between the two ends. CDR3 length equals 16 residues. MiXCR, run by TCRdb on the PCR reads, gives a single entry per CDR3 protein. The sample contains more than 450,000 distinct CDR3 sequences, about a quarter of which appear only once. This sequence originates from a human donor in good health. Some libraries in this study had Jurkat cell RNA spiked in. The sequencing input was naive CD8+ T cells from blood, with Jurkat cell RNA spiked in. Sample subset: FACS-sorted CD8+CD4-CCR7+CD45RA+ naive T cells. The rearrangement joins TRBV5-3 to TRBJ2-7; a weak D match, TRBD2 (5 bases). TRBV5-3 is marked as an open reading frame, function uncertain. In nucleotides, the CDR3 is TGTGCCAGCAGCATACCCATGGCGAGGGAACCCTACGAGCAGTACTTC. This codes for CASSIPMAREPYEQYF.